Listed here are 23 T cell receptor beta chains from one sample, sequenced in a study of cytomegalovirus exposure and HLA in healthy donors. PCR amplification relied on 60 Vbeta primers (plus 13 Jbeta primers). Sequencing was performed with immunoSEQ multiplex PCR; in TCRdb, only in-frame clones are kept and a portion is missing. Seen here are 85,000 to 130,000 clones, 78% observed once, and the top ten hold about 1.7%. Sequencing was carried out using PBMCs. The source is a woman aged 40 to 50 in good health and CMV-seronegative.

The chain employs TRBV5-6 and TRBJ2-7; 8 bases line up with TRBD2. The CDR3 is 16 residues long. Germline V gene data show CDR1 as SGHDT and CDR2 as YYEEEE. Trimming removed 5 bases from V and 0 bases from J; junction bases left unmatched: 10. CDR3 region: CASRGLRSGGSYEQYF. Written as DNA, the CDR3 is TGTGCCAGCAGGGGGCTGAGAAGCGGGGGCTCCTACGAGCAGTACTTC. Combining the CDR3 with reference TRBV5-6 and TRBJ2-7 gives the whole variable domain DAGVTQSPTHLIKTRGQQVTLRCSPKSGHDTVSWYQQALGQGPQFIFQYYEEEERQRGNFPDRFSGHQFPNYSSELNVNALLLGDSALYLCASRGLRSGGSYEQYFGPGTRLTVT.

This chain links TRBV5-6 with TRBJ2-2; 8 nucleotides align to TRBD1. This CDR3 is 16 amino acids long. J gave up 3 bases and V 4 bases, and 8 bases lay outside the gene matches. The germline gives CDR1 SGHDT, CDR2 YYEEEE. The CDR3 protein is CASSKPTGADTGELFF. CDR3 coding DNA: TGTGCCAGCAGCAAACCGACAGGGGCGGACACCGGGGAGCTGTTTTTT.

The J gene is TRBJ2-7, the V gene TRBV21-1; the table gives TRBD1 as D, unverified against the DNA. TRBV21-1 is noted as a pseudogene. The CDR3 length is 15 residues. The CDR3 DNA is TGTGCCAGCAGGATCGCAGGGCCGGTAGCCTACGAGCAGTACTTC. This codes for CASRIAGPVAYEQYF.

The chain uses TRBV11-3 and TRBJ2-1, with 11 bases identical to TRBD2. The CDR3 covers 16 residues. Germline lookup yields CDR1 SGHNT and CDR2 YENEEA. Germline trimming cut 3 bases from V and 2 bases from J; bases unmatched to any gene: 3. In nucleotides, the CDR3 is TGTGCCAGCAGCTTGTCGGGACTAGCGGCCTACAATGAGCAGTTCTTC. Translation: CASSLSGLAAYNEQFF.

The chain carries TRBV7-3 and TRBJ2-3; 10 bases line up with TRBD2. J lost 4 bases, V lost 6 bases, and 10 bases had no gene match. This CDR3 region has 16 residues. In germline, CDR1 is SGHTA, CDR2 FQGTGA. The CDR3 sequence: CASSASSGRWADTQYF. CDR3 sequence (DNA): TGTGCCAGCAGTGCCAGTAGCGGGAGGTGGGCAGATACGCAGTATTTT.

The chain links TRBV6-5 to TRBJ1-5; 8 bases align to TRBD1. The CDR3 has 15 residues. V was pared by 6 bases and J by 7 bases, with 11 bases of the junction left unmatched. Germline CDR1 reads MNHEY; CDR2 reads SVGAGI. The CDR3 DNA reads TGTGCCAGCAGCCAGGGGACAGGTGTCGAGCAGCCCCAGCATTTT. Translating it yields CASSQGTGVEQPQHF.

This clone was found a few times. The chain has TRBV28 and TRBJ1-1; unclear D gene. V dropped 3 bases and J dropped 0 bases, with 17 bases sitting between them. The CDR3 runs 17 residues. Germline lookup yields CDR1 MDHEN and CDR2 SYDVKM. The CDR3 here is CASSLGRLNRMNTEAFF. DNA for the CDR3: TGTGCCAGCAGTTTGGGGAGACTTAATCGCATGAACACTGAAGCTTTCTTT.

This sequence joins TRBV4-3 and TRBJ2-1; D call uncertain. V lost 0 bases and J 3 bases, leaving 9 bases between the germline ends. Germline V CDR1 and CDR2: LGHNA, YSLEER. CDR3 length equals 15 residues. Written as DNA, the CDR3 is TGCGCCAGCAGCCAAGATCGGCGGCTCTACAATGAGCAGTTCTTC. This sequence encodes CASSQDRRLYNEQFF.

V usage is TRBV7-9 and J usage is TRBJ2-1; the D is unclear. Germline V gene sequence: CDR1 SEHNR, CDR2 FQNEAQ (reference sequence). This CDR3 is 13 amino acids long. Trimming took 1 base from V and 3 from J, leaving 4 bases between them. For the CDR3, the DNA is TGTGCCAGCAGCTTAGTGAGCTACAATGAGCAGTTCTTC. This encodes CASSLVSYNEQFF.

The chain combines TRBV5-6 with TRBJ1-1, with D perhaps matching TRBD1 (5 bases). The CDR3 runs 14 residues. CDR1 is SGHDT and CDR2 is YYEEEE in the germline V gene. Trimming took 4 bases from V and 1 from J, leaving 11 bases between them. The CDR3 nucleotides read TGTGCCAGCAGCGGCCAGGGTTGGAACACTGAAGCTTTCTTT. Translating it yields CASSGQGWNTEAFF.

The CDR3, as DNA: TGCGCCAGCAGCTCGGACAGCCTAGGCATAAGAAAACTGTTTTTT. Translation gives CASSSDSLGIRKLFF. The rearrangement uses TRBV5-1 and TRBJ1-4; tentatively, D is TRBD1 (6 bases). Germline CDR1 is SGHRS and CDR2 is YFSETQ. Trimming shortened V by 3 bases and J by 10 bases, and 19 bases separated the two germline ends. This CDR3 contains 15 residues.

The gene calls are TRBV28 and TRBJ2-1, with 7 bases fitting TRBD2. CDR1 MDHEN and CDR2 SYDVKM come from the germline V gene. Unmatched junction bases numbered 10, after V lost 5 bases and J lost 3 bases. The CDR3 length is 16 residues. In DNA, the CDR3 is TGTGCCAGCAGTCATTTGGAGGGAGGGCACTACAATGAGCAGTTCTTC. This translates into CASSHLEGGHYNEQFF.

The chain couples TRBV7-9 to TRBJ2-6; D is perhaps TRBD1 (5 bases). Trimming shortened V by 3 bases and J by 0 bases, and 12 bases separated the two germline ends. CDR1 and CDR2 from the germline V gene are SEHNR and FQNEAQ (reference sequence). This CDR3 region has 17 residues. DNA for the CDR3: TGTGCCAGCAGCTTGTTTCAGGGCCCCTCTGGGGCCAACGTCCTGACTTTC. It encodes CASSLFQGPSGANVLTF.

V is TRBV27 and J is TRBJ2-1; 11 bases are shared with TRBD2. The V gene end was trimmed by 4 bases and the J gene end by 0 bases; junction bases not matched to a gene: 14. The CDR3 is made up of 20 amino acids. Germline V gives CDR1 MNHEY, CDR2 SMNVEV (reference sequence). CDR3 DNA sequence: TGTGCCAGCAGTTGGACCCCGGGACTAGCGGAATTGCACTCCTACAATGAGCAGTTCTTC. It is translated as CASSWTPGLAELHSYNEQFF.

This clone appeared a few times. V usage is TRBV2 and J usage is TRBJ1-6; maybe TRBD1 (6 bases). Looked up from germline, CDR1 is SNHLY and CDR2 is FYNNEI. This CDR3 has 14 residues. Trimming pared 3 bases from V and 7 bases from J, leaving 10 bases between. The CDR3 region is CASSEDSPNSPLHF. The CDR3 DNA reads as TGTGCCAGCAGTGAGGACAGCCCCAATTCACCCCTCCACTTT.

The chain is built from TRBV5-6 and TRBJ1-5; a possible D gene is TRBD1 (5 bases). CDR1 and CDR2 from the germline V gene are SGHDT and YYEEEE. The CDR3 is made up of 17 amino acids. V lost 4 bases and J 4 bases, leaving 21 bases between the germline ends. The CDR3 protein is CASSLFADLKGNQPQHF. CDR3 coding DNA: TGTGCCAGCAGCCTGTTTGCAGACTTGAAGGGGAATCAGCCCCAGCATTTT.

This chain links TRBV9 with TRBJ2-1, with D possibly being TRBD1 (6 bases). The germline V gene has CDR1 SGDLS and CDR2 YYNGEE. The CDR3 has 15 residues. Trimming left V 4 bases short and J 10 bases short, with 21 bases between. CDR3 nucleotide sequence: TGTGCCAGCAGCTCAATGGTAGGGGGTCTCTGGGAGCAGTTCTTC. The encoded protein is CASSSMVGGLWEQFF.

The V gene is TRBV11-1, the J gene TRBJ2-3; weak D call: TRBD1 (6 bases). The V and J ends lost 3 bases and 4 bases respectively, with 14 bases between them. CDR3 length: 15 amino acids. Germline assignment: CDR1 SGHAT and CDR2 FQDESV (reference sequence). The CDR3 spells CASSFPGQTADTQYF. The CDR3 nucleotides read TGTGCCAGCAGCTTTCCGGGACAAACGGCAGATACGCAGTATTTT.

This clone has a single count. CDR3 residues: CASSPSNRYTEAFF. DNA for the CDR3: TGCGCCAGCAGCCCCTCTAACAGGTACACTGAAGCTTTCTTT. The genes are TRBV5-1 and TRBJ1-1, with D possibly being TRBD1 (5 bases). Trimming left V 4 bases short and J 3 bases short, with 13 bases between. Germline loops: CDR1 SGHRS, CDR2 YFSETQ. The CDR3 runs 14 residues.

The chain has TRBV4-1 and TRBJ2-3; 11 positions match TRBD2. The ends lost 1 base at V and 1 base at J; junction bases unmatched: 10. The CDR3 has 19 residues. Germline values: CDR1 MGHRA, CDR2 YSYEKL. The DNA of the CDR3 is TGCGCCAGCAGCCAAGGTTTCCTAGCGGGAGGTTTGGGCACAGATACGCAGTATTTT. It specifies CASSQGFLAGGLGTDTQYF.

The chain has TRBV6-5 and TRBJ2-3, with 7 bases matching TRBD2. The germline gives CDR1 MNHEY, CDR2 SVGAGI. This CDR3 spans 14 amino acids. Unmatched junction bases numbered 14, after V lost 7 bases and J lost 10 bases. The CDR3 sequence is CASTSSGPAGAQYF. In nucleotides, the CDR3 is TGTGCCAGCACCTCCTCTGGCCCCGCGGGAGCGCAGTATTTT.

Worth noting for this clone: One junction end does not reproduce the germline sequence, and a read error may be involved. This chain joins TRBV13 and TRBJ2-7, with D possibly matching TRBD2 (5 bases). The CDR3 extends over 14 amino acids. Germline CDR1 is PRHDT and CDR2 is FYEKMQ (reference sequence). The CDR3, as DNA: TGTGCCAGCAGCTTTGCACCTAGCTCCTACGGGCAGTACTTC. Its translation: CASSFAPSSYGQYF.

The chain carries TRBV7-3 and TRBJ1-2, with D hard to call. CDR1 is SGHTA and CDR2 is FQGTGA in the germline V gene. This CDR3 region has 15 residues. Trimming shortened V by 1 base and J by 5 bases, and 14 bases separated the two germline ends. As DNA, the CDR3 is TGTGCCAGCAGCTTAAACGCGGATAAGGCGTATGGCTACACCTTC. It yields the protein CASSLNADKAYGYTF.